The 9 T cell receptor beta chains reported below all come from one sample, sequenced in a study of T-cell reconstitution after alpha-beta-depleted transplantation in children. Preparing the TCRbeta library involved the use of unique molecular identifiers. TCRdb re-called the PCR reads with MiXCR, one entry per CDR3 protein. This sample yields approximately 980,000 distinct CDR3 sequences, of which 25% to 30% are seen a single time; under 30% belongs to the top ten. Specimen: PBMCs, mostly from graft donor cells, collected 360 days after TCRalphabeta/CD19-depleted stem cell transplant. The receptors come from a boy under two years old who had a stem cell transplant for SCID, so the T cells may come from the graft donor.

Many counts were recorded for this clonotype. This chain uses TRBV6-2 or TRBV6-3 with TRBJ1-2; 8 bases line up with TRBD1. Germline values: CDR1 MNHEY, CDR2 SVGEGT. CDR3 length equals 13 residues. The V segment lost 5 bases and the J segment 8 bases; nucleotides outside the gene matches: 7. DNA for the CDR3: TGTGCCAGCAGTCCGGACAGGGTTGGCGGCTACACCTTC. Its protein is CASSPDRVGGYTF.

The chain links TRBV7-6 to TRBJ2-3; D possibly uses TRBD1 or TRBD2 (6 bases each). V was shortened by 7 bases and J by 0 bases, with 17 bases between the two germline ends. Per the germline V gene, CDR1 is SGHVS and CDR2 is FNYEAQ. The CDR3 contains 16 residues. For the CDR3, the DNA is TGTGCCAGCACTGACGAAGGGGGGCTGAGCACAGATACGCAGTATTTT. It translates to CASTDEGGLSTDTQYF.

The genes are TRBV3-1 and TRBJ2-2; 12 bases line up with TRBD2. The CDR3 covers 19 residues. Germline V gene lookup returns CDR1 LGHDT and CDR2 YNNKEL (reference sequence). Unmatched junction bases numbered 9, after V lost 4 bases and J lost 0 bases. The CDR3 region is CASSRRTSGEIANTGELFF. In DNA form, the CDR3 reads TGTGCCAGCAGCCGCCGGACTAGCGGGGAAATTGCGAACACCGGGGAGCTGTTTTTT.

The J gene is TRBJ1-4, the V gene TRBV5-1; 7 positions match TRBD1. Trimming cost V 0 bases and J 8 bases; bases outside gene matches: 7. The CDR3 length is 15 residues. The V gene's germline CDR1 is SGHRS and CDR2 YFSETQ. The CDR3 region is CASSLGPGGGEKLFF. The CDR3 bases are TGCGCCAGCAGCTTGGGACCAGGGGGTGGGGAAAAACTGTTTTTT.

This clonotype was picked up a small number of times. This sequence joins TRBV3-1 and TRBJ2-1; a weak D match, TRBD1 (6 bases). This CDR3 contains 15 residues. The V gene lost 2 bases and the J gene lost 3 bases, with 11 bases spanning the gap. Germline values: CDR1 LGHDT, CDR2 YNNKEL (reference sequence). CDR3 sequence: CASSQTRDNYNEQFF. CDR3 sequence (DNA): TGTGCCAGCAGCCAAACCCGGGACAACTACAATGAGCAGTTCTTC.

The chain links TRBV6-2 or TRBV6-3 to TRBJ1-5; TRBD1 matches at 9 bases. Germline CDR1 is MNHEY and CDR2 is SVGEGT. The CDR3 totals 18 residues. Germline trimming cut 2 bases from V and 0 bases from J; bases unmatched to any gene: 8. For the CDR3, the DNA is TGTGCCAGCAGTTACCCCCGGACAGGGGCGTATAGCAATCAGCCCCAGCATTTT. It encodes CASSYPRTGAYSNQPQHF.

The chain is built from TRBV7-9 and TRBJ2-7; D is undetermined. CDR3 size: 16 residues. With 2 bases removed from V and 2 bases from J, the gap between germline ends came to 16 bases. Germline CDR1 is SEHNR and CDR2 is FQNEAQ (reference sequence). The CDR3 bases are TGTGCCAGCAGCTTAAGCTCAGGTTTTTCGGCCTACGAGCAGTACTTC. Amino acids: CASSLSSGFSAYEQYF.

The chain joins TRBV5-6 to TRBJ1-6; no definite D call. The CDR3 sequence is 13 residues long. Per germline, CDR1 SGHDT and CDR2 YYEEEE. Trimming cost V 1 base and J 6 bases, with 5 bases left between them. The DNA of the CDR3 is TGTGCCAGCAGCTTGAGGGCTAATTCACCCCTCCACTTT. Translated, it gives CASSLRANSPLHF.

This clonotype was picked up a small number of times. V gene TRBV28 combines with J gene TRBJ2-7; 8 nucleotides match TRBD1. Germline CDR1 reads MDHEN; CDR2 reads SYDVKM. J was trimmed by 4 bases and V by 6 bases; bases with no gene match: 11. The CDR3 loop spans 15 amino acids. For the CDR3, the DNA is TGTGCCAGCAGACCCGAGTGGACAGGGTTTTACGAGCAGTACTTC. Translation gives CASRPEWTGFYEQYF.